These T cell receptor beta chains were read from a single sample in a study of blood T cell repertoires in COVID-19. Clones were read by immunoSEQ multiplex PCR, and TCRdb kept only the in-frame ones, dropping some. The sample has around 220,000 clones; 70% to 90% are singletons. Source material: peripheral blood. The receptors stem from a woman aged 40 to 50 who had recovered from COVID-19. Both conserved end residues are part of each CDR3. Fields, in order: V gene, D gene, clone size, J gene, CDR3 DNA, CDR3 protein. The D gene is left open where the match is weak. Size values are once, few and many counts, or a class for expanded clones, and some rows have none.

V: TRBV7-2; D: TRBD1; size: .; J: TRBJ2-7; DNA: TGTGCCAGCAGCACCCCCAGGGGGCCCCGCTCCTACGAGCAGTACTTC; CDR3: CASSTPRGPRSYEQYF
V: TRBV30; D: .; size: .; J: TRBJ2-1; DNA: TGTGCCTGGAGTGTATCGGGTGGTGAGCAGTTCTTC; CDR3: CAWSVSGGEQFF
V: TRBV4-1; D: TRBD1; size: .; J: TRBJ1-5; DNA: TGCGCCAGCAGCGGGACAGGAGGCAATCAGCCCCAGCATTTT; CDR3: CASSGTGGNQPQHF
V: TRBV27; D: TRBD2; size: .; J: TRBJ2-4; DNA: TGTGCCAGCACAGGGCTGCGGGGGGTAGCCAAAAACATTCAGTACTTC; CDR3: CASTGLRGVAKNIQYF
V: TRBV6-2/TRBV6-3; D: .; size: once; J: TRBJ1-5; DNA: TGTGCCAGCAGTTACAAGGCGGATGCGAGCAATCAGCCCCAGCATTTT; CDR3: CASSYKADASNQPQHF
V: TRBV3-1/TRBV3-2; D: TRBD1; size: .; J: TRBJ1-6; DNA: TGTGCCAGCAGCCAGGACCCGGGACAGGCTAATTCACCCCTCCACTTT; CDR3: CASSQDPGQANSPLHF
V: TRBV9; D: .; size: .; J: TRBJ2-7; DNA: TGTGCCAGCAGCGTAAGAGCGGCCAGCTCCTACGAGCAGTACTTC; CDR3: CASSVRAASSYEQYF
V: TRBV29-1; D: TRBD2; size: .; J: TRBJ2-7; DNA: TGCAGCGCGGGACTAGCGGGAGGGAAAGAGGCGCAGTACTTC; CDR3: CSAGLAGGKEAQYF
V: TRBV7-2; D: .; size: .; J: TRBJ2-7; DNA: TGTGCCAGCAGCCAGACTTGGAGTTACGAGCAGTACTTC; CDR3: CASSQTWSYEQYF
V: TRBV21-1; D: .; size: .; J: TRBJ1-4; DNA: TGTGCCAGCGGGCGGGACGGGAACGAAAAACTGTTTTTT; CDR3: CASGRDGNEKLFF
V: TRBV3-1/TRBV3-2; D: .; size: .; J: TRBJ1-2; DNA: TGTGCCAGCAGCCGAACAGGGTTAGCTAACTATGGCTACACCTTC; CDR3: CASSRTGLANYGYTF
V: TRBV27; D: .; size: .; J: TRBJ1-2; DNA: TGTGCCAGCAGTTTATCGCCGGGGGGGGACTATGGCTACACCTTC; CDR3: CASSLSPGGDYGYTF
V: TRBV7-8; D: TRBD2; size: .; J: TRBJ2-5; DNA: TGTGCCAGCAGCTCGCTAGCGGGAGGGGAGACCCAGTACTTC; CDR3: CASSSLAGGETQYF
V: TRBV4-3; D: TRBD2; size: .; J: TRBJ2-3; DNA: TGCGCCAGCAGCCAAGAACTAGCGGGAGGTAGAGATACGCAGTATTTT; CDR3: CASSQELAGGRDTQYF
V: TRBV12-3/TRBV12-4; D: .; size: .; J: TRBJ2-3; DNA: TGTGCCAGCAGTAATGGACATTGGTCTGCGCAGTATTTT; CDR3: CASSNGHWSAQYF
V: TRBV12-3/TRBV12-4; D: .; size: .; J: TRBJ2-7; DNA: TGTGCCAGCAGTTCGACAGGATACGAGCAGTACTTC; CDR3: CASSSTGYEQYF
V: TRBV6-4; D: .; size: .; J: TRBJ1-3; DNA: TGTGCCGGGAGGAGGCGGCTCTCTGGAAACACCATATATTTT; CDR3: CAGRRRLSGNTIYF
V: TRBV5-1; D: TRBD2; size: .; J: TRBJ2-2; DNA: TGCGCCAGCAGCTTGGGTAGCGGGAGTACCGGGGAGCTGTTTTTT; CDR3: CASSLGSGSTGELFF
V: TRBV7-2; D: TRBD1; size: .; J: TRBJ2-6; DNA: TGTGCCAGCAGCTTAGATCGCCGGACAGGGCGTTCGGGGGCCAACGTCCTGACTTTC; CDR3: CASSLDRRTGRSGANVLTF
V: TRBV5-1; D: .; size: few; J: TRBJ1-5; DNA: TGCGCCAGCAGCTTTGAAGGGACAAGCAATCAGCCCCAGCATTTT; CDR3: CASSFEGTSNQPQHF
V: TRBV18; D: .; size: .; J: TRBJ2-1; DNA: TGTGCCAGCTCACCGAGGGCGAGGCCCGAGTTTGGTGAGCAGTTCTTC; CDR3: CASSPRARPEFGEQFF
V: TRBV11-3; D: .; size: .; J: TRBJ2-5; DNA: TGTGCCAGCAGCTTCGGCACTACGTACCAAGAGACCCAGTACTTC; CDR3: CASSFGTTYQETQYF
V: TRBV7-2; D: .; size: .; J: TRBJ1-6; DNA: TGTGCCAGCAGCCCCCGGGGGGGGGCGACAGGTTCACCCCTCCACTTT; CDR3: CASSPRGGATGSPLHF
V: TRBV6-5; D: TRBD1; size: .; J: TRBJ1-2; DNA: TGTGCCAGCACCCAGGACAGGGTCTATGGCTACACCTTC; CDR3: CASTQDRVYGYTF
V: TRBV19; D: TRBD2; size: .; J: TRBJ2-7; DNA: TGTGCCAGTAGTATGGGACTAATCTACGAGCAGTACTTC; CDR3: CASSMGLIYEQYF
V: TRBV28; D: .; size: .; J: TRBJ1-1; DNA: TGTGCCAGCAGTTGGAGGGTGGGCAACACTGAAGCTTTCTTT; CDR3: CASSWRVGNTEAFF
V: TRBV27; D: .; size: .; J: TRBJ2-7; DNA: TGTGCCAGCAGCCACCCTACAGGTTGGGCGATCTACGAGCAGTACTTC; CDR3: CASSHPTGWAIYEQYF
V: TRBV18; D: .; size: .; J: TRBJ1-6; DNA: TGTGCCAGCTCACCTCGGAGAGAAACCTATAATTCACCCCTCCACTTT; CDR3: CASSPRRETYNSPLHF
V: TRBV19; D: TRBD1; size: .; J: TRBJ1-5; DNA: TGTGCCAGTAGCCCCGGGACAGCTGATAGCAATCAGCCCCAGCATTTT; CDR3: CASSPGTADSNQPQHF
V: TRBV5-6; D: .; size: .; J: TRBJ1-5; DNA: TGTGCCAGCAGCTTTCAGGGCAATAGCAATCAGCCCCAGCATTTT; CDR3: CASSFQGNSNQPQHF
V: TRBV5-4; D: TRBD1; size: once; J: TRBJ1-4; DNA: TGTGCCAGCAGCAGGGGACAGGGAACTAATGAAAAACTGTTTTTT; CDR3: CASSRGQGTNEKLFF